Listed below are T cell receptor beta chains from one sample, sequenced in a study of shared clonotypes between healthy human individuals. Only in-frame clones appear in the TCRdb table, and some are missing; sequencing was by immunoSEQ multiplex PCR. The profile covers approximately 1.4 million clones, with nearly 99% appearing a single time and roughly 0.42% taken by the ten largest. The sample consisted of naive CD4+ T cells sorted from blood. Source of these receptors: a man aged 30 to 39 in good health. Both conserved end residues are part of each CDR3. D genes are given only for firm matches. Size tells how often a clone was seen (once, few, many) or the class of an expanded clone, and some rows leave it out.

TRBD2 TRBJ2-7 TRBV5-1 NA CASSWREIGEQYF TGCGCCAGCAGCTGGCGGGAGATTGGCGAGCAGTACTTC
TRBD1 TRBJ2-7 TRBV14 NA CASSHRGQGKGEQYF TGTGCCAGCAGCCATAGGGGACAGGGGAAGGGCGAGCAGTACTTC
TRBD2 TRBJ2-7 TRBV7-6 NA CASSPIGLAGNEQYF TGTGCCAGCAGCCCCATTGGACTAGCGGGTAACGAGCAGTACTTC
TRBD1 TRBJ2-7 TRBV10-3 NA CAISDAGTGGEEQYF TGTGCCATCAGTGATGCCGGGACAGGGGGAGAGGAGCAGTACTTC
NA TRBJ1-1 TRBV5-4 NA CASSKTTDGTEAFF TGTGCCAGCAGCAAAACGACGGACGGCACTGAAGCTTTCTTT
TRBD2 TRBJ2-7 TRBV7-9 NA CASSFQREYPSEQYF TGTGCCAGCAGCTTTCAGCGGGAATACCCCAGCGAGCAGTACTTC
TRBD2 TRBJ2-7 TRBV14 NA CASSQDRLAGGVEQYF TGTGCCAGCAGCCAAGATCGACTAGCGGGAGGGGTCGAGCAGTACTTC
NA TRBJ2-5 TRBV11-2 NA CASSSGTSRETQYF TGTGCCAGCAGCTCCGGGACCTCTAGGGAGACCCAGTACTTC
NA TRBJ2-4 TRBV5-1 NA CASSLGRHRIDNELAKNIQYF TGCGCCAGCAGCTTGGGGCGACACAGAATCGACAACGAACTAGCCAAAAACATTCAGTACTTC
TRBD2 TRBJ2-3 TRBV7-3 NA CASSQIHRLAGGTDTQYF TGTGCCAGCAGTCAAATTCACAGACTAGCGGGAGGAACAGATACGCAGTATTTT
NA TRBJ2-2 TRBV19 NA CAFGDPNTGELFF TGTGCCTTCGGGGACCCGAACACCGGGGAGCTGTTTTTT
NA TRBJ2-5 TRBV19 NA CASSIDLEETQYF TGTGCCAGTAGTATAGATCTAGAAGAGACCCAGTACTTC
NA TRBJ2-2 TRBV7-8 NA CASSPLVGMITGELFF TGTGCCAGCAGCCCTTTGGTAGGCATGATCACCGGGGAGCTGTTTTTT
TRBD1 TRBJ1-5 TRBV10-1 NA CASRAGQGDQPQHF TGCGCCAGCAGGGCGGGACAGGGGGACCAGCCCCAGCATTTT
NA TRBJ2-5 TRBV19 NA CASSIAGRETQYF TGTGCCAGTAGTATCGCGGGAAGGGAGACCCAGTACTTC
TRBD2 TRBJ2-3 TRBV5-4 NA CASSLGLSATSSTDTQYF TGTGCCAGCAGCTTGGGGTTGAGTGCGACTAGCAGCACAGATACGCAGTATTTT
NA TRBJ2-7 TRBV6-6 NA CASSYDFLYEQYF TGTGCCAGCAGTTACGATTTTCTATACGAGCAGTACTTC
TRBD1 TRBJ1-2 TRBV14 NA CASSQDIYAGGMDGYTF TGTGCCAGCAGCCAAGATATATACGCAGGGGGCATGGATGGCTACACCTTC
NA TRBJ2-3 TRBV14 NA CASSQWGRGTDTQYF TGTGCCAGCAGCCAATGGGGGCGAGGCACAGATACGCAGTATTTT
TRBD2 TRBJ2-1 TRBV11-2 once CASSRSGREEQFF TGTGCCAGCAGCCGTAGTGGGAGGGAAGAGCAGTTCTTC
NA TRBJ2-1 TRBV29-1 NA CSVVRLLGTMDYNEQFF TGCAGCGTTGTCCGGTTGCTCGGGACCATGGATTACAATGAGCAGTTCTTC
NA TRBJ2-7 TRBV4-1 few CASRKELASYEQYF TGCGCCAGCCGGAAGGAGCTAGCCTCCTACGAGCAGTACTTC
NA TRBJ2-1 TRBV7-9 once CASSSKQGIYNEQFF TGTGCCAGCAGCTCAAAGCAGGGTATCTACAATGAGCAGTTCTTC
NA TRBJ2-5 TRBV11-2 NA CASSLRLGTETQYF TGTGCCAGCAGCCTCAGGCTGGGGACAGAGACCCAGTACTTC
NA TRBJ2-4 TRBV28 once CASRLGGDPAKNIQYF TGTGCCAGCAGACTTGGGGGCGACCCGGCCAAAAACATTCAGTACTTC
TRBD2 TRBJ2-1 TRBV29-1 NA CSGGLAGERAGQFF TGCAGCGGGGGACTAGCGGGAGAAAGAGCGGGCCAGTTCTTC
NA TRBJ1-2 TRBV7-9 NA CASSLDGPGSGTNYGYTF TGTGCCAGCAGCTTAGATGGCCCCGGGTCGGGCACTAACTATGGCTACACCTTC
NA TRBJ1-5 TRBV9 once CASSVNQDAYQPQHF TGTGCCAGCAGCGTTAATCAGGACGCTTATCAGCCCCAGCATTTT
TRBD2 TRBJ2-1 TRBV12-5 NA CASGSGLAGAGEQFF TGTGCTAGTGGTTCCGGACTAGCGGGAGCTGGGGAGCAGTTCTTC
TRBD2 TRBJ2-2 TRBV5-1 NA CASSGGLGNTGELFF TGCGCCAGCAGCGGCGGACTAGGGAACACCGGGGAGCTGTTTTTT
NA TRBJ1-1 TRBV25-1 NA CASSEAGDTEAFF TGTGCCAGCAGTGAAGCCGGGGACACTGAAGCTTTCTTT
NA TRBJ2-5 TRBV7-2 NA CASGPDGVGPGTQYF TGTGCCAGCGGCCCGGACGGAGTCGGACCAGGGACCCAGTACTTC
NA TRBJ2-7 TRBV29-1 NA CSAGKNSYEQYF TGCAGTGCCGGGAAAAACTCCTACGAGCAGTACTTC
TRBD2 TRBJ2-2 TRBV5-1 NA CASSRLAGGGTGELFF TGCGCCAGCAGCAGACTAGCGGGAGGTGGCACCGGGGAGCTGTTTTTT
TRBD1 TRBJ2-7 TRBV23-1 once CASSEKYRDRGSYEQYF TGCGCCAGCAGTGAGAAGTACCGGGACAGGGGATCCTACGAGCAGTACTTC
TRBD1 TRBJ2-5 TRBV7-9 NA CASSSDRGGETQYF TGTGCCAGCAGCTCTGACAGGGGAGGAGAGACCCAGTACTTC
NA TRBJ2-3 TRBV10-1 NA CASSGAERGGTQYF TGCGCCAGCAGTGGGGCGGAAAGGGGAGGTACGCAGTATTTT
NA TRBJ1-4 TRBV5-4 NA CASSTGPGGNEKLFF TGTGCCAGCAGCACAGGTCCCGGGGGTAATGAAAAACTGTTTTTT
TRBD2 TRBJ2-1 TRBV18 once CASSGTRTNEQFF TGTGCCAGCTCAGGGACTAGGACTAATGAGCAGTTCTTC
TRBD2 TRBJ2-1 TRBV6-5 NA CASRYLAEIHNEQFF TGTGCCAGCAGGTATCTAGCGGAGATTCACAATGAGCAGTTCTTC
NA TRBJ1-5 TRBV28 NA CASSPRRGQPQHF TGTGCCAGCAGCCCTAGGAGGGGTCAGCCCCAGCATTTT